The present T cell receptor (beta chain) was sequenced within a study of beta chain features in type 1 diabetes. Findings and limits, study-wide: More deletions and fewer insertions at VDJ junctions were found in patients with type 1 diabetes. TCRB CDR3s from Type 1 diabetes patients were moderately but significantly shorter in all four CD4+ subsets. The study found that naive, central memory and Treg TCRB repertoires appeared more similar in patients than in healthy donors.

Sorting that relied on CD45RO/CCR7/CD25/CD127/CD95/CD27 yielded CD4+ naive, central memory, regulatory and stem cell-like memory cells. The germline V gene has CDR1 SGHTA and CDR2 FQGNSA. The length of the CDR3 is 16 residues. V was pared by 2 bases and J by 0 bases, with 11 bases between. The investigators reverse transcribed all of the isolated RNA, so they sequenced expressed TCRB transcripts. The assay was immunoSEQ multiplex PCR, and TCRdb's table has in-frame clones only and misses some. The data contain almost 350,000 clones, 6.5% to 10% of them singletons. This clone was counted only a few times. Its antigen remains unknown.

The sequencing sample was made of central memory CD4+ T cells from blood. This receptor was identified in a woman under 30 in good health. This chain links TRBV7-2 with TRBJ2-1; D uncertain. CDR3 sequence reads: CASSLSGLSSYNEQFF. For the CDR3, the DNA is TGTGCCAGCAGCTTAAGTGGCCTTAGCTCCTACAATGAGCAGTTCTTC.